The clone carrying this T cell receptor (beta chain) was counted once. Antigen specificity is unknown. Using immunoSEQ multiplex PCR, the repertoire was profiled, and TCRdb retains in-frame clones only, with some absent. Of 50,000 or so clones listed, 75% to 95% are singletons. The germline gives CDR1 ENHRY, CDR2 SYGVKD. Trimming cost V 0 bases and J 3 bases, with 24 bases left between them. The CDR3 has 19 amino acids. This entry comes from a study of cytomegalovirus exposure and HLA in healthy donors. General study findings and limits: With high specificity and sensitivity, the classifier reportedly diagnosed cytomegalovirus status. Altogether, 150 or so TCR beta chains were recorded as cytomegalovirus-associated.

Sequencing was carried out using PBMCs. This TCR was recovered from a woman in her twenties or thirties in good health and CMV-seronegative. This chain uses TRBV10-3 with TRBJ2-7, with D perhaps matching TRBD1 (6 bases). Here the CDR3 reads CAISESLAKARGSYYEQYF. The CDR3 bases are TGTGCCATCAGTGAGTCCTTGGCGAAAGCCAGGGGTAGCTACTACGAGCAGTACTTC.